The rows below give T cell receptor beta chains drawn from one sample of a study of shared clonotypes between healthy human individuals. TCRdb's copy holds only in-frame clones and misses some; the assay was immunoSEQ multiplex PCR. This sample carries some 2,400,000 clones, approximately 94% of them seen once, and the ten largest clones take roughly 0.13%. Sequencing was performed on naive CD4+ T cells sorted from blood. The receptors here all came from a man younger than 35 in good health. CDR3s include the opening cysteine and the closing phenylalanine or tryptophan. The D gene is left open where the match is weak. Expanded clones get a size class; other rows say once, few or many, or leave the size out.

d_gene	j_gene	abundance	v_gene	CDR3aa	CDR3nt
TRBD2	TRBJ2-7	-	TRBV29-1	CSVEDLSGGAREQYF	TGCAGCGTTGAAGATCTTAGCGGGGGGGCCCGGGAGCAGTACTTC
-	TRBJ1-1	-	TRBV5-8	CASRKEGGYLNTEAFF	TGTGCCAGCAGGAAAGAGGGGGGATACTTGAACACTGAAGCTTTCTTT
-	TRBJ2-7	-	TRBV21-1	CASSFAKRGGYEQYF	TGTGCCAGCAGCTTCGCCAAGCGGGGCGGGTACGAGCAGTACTTC
TRBD2	TRBJ2-3	-	TRBV5-1	CASGLAGEDTQYF	TGCGCCAGCGGGCTAGCGGGAGAGGATACGCAGTATTTT
-	TRBJ1-1	-	TRBV7-9	CASSRQQGNTEAFF	TGTGCCAGCAGCCGCCAACAGGGGAACACTGAAGCTTTCTTT
-	TRBJ2-7	-	TRBV18	CASSTWTVNEQYF	TGTGCCAGCTCAACATGGACAGTTAACGAGCAGTACTTC
TRBD1	TRBJ1-2	-	TRBV10-3	CAIRLQGNYGYTF	TGTGCCATCAGGCTACAGGGGAACTATGGCTACACCTTC
-	TRBJ1-4	-	TRBV7-9	CASSLEAVTTNEKLFF	TGTGCCAGCAGCTTAGAAGCAGTAACCACTAATGAAAAACTGTTTTTT
TRBD1	TRBJ2-1	-	TRBV25-1	CATRDRTINEQFF	TGTGCCACTCGGGACAGGACGATCAATGAGCAGTTCTTC
-	TRBJ2-7	-	TRBV6-5	CASSYSIDSYEQYF	TGTGCCAGCAGTTACTCGATAGACTCCTACGAGCAGTACTTC
TRBD1	TRBJ2-1	-	TRBV6-1	CASIAGTGTYNEQFF	TGTGCCAGCATTGCCGGGACAGGGACCTACAATGAGCAGTTCTTC
TRBD1	TRBJ1-2	-	TRBV7-9	CASSPGQNWRSDGYTF	TGTGCCAGCAGCCCGGGACAGAATTGGAGGAGCGATGGCTACACCTTC
-	TRBJ1-5	-	TRBV30	CAWTAGLSNQPQHF	TGTGCCTGGACCGCCGGACTGAGCAATCAGCCCCAGCATTTT
-	TRBJ2-2	-	TRBV6-1	CASRETANTGELFF	TGTGCCAGCCGAGAGACAGCCAACACCGGGGAGCTGTTTTTT
TRBD2	TRBJ2-7	-	TRBV30	CAWSVLGIAGAEEQYF	TGTGCCTGGAGTGTTTTAGGGATAGCGGGGGCGGAGGAGCAGTACTTC
-	TRBJ2-1	once	TRBV5-1	CASSLEEGWSEQFF	TGCGCCAGCAGCTTGGAGGAGGGATGGTCTGAGCAGTTCTTC
-	TRBJ1-2	-	TRBV7-2	CASSLLDQGYGYTF	TGTGCCAGCAGCCTTCTCGACCAGGGGTATGGCTACACCTTC
-	TRBJ2-7	once	TRBV7-6	CASSLARSEQYF	TGTGCCAGCAGCTTAGCCCGCAGCGAGCAGTACTTC
-	TRBJ1-3	-	TRBV29-1	CSVEVQGSGNTIYF	TGCAGCGTTGAAGTACAAGGCTCTGGAAACACCATATATTTT
TRBD2	TRBJ2-7	-	TRBV6-1	CASRPGGSYSYEQYF	TGTGCCAGCAGGCCGGGGGGGTCCTACAGCTACGAGCAGTACTTC
-	TRBJ2-7	-	TRBV6-1	CASSYNYEQYF	TGTGCCAGCAGTTACAACTACGAGCAGTACTTC
-	TRBJ1-1	-	TRBV11-2	CASSLRGPAFF	TGTGCCAGCAGCCTCCGCGGCCCGGCTTTCTTT
TRBD1	TRBJ1-5	-	TRBV6-5	CASAATGGNQPQHF	TGTGCCAGCGCCGCAACAGGGGGCAATCAGCCCCAGCATTTT
-	TRBJ1-1	-	TRBV2	CASSDQGPNTEAFF	TGTGCCAGCAGTGATCAGGGACCGAACACTGAAGCTTTCTTT
-	TRBJ1-2	-	TRBV28	CASSFSGTKTNYGYTF	TGTGCCAGCAGTTTTAGTGGGACAAAAACTAACTATGGCTACACCTTC
-	TRBJ2-5	-	TRBV27	CASRGILQETQYF	TGTGCCAGCAGGGGGATCCTACAAGAGACCCAGTACTTC
-	TRBJ1-6	-	TRBV19	CASSSDRDSPLHF	TGTGCCAGTTCCTCGGACCGCGATTCACCCCTCCACTTT
-	TRBJ1-2	once	TRBV5-6	CASKTANYGYTF	TGTGCCAGTAAGACAGCTAACTATGGCTACACCTTC
TRBD1	TRBJ2-1	-	TRBV6-1	CASSGIGQGSYNEQFF	TGTGCCAGCAGTGGGATAGGACAGGGCTCCTACAATGAGCAGTTCTTC
-	TRBJ1-1	-	TRBV7-9	CASSSTGRGTDTEAFF	TGTGCCAGCAGCTCCACAGGGCGCGGCACCGACACTGAAGCTTTCTTT
-	TRBJ2-7	-	TRBV6-5	CASSYSERNEQYF	TGTGCCAGCAGTTACTCCGAGCGGAACGAGCAGTACTTC
-	TRBJ2-3	-	TRBV5-8	CASSPYTDTQYF	TGTGCCAGCAGCCCGTACACAGATACGCAGTATTTT
-	TRBJ1-1	-	TRBV4-1	CASSQDRDNTEAFF	TGCGCCAGCAGCCAAGATAGGGATAACACTGAAGCTTTCTTT